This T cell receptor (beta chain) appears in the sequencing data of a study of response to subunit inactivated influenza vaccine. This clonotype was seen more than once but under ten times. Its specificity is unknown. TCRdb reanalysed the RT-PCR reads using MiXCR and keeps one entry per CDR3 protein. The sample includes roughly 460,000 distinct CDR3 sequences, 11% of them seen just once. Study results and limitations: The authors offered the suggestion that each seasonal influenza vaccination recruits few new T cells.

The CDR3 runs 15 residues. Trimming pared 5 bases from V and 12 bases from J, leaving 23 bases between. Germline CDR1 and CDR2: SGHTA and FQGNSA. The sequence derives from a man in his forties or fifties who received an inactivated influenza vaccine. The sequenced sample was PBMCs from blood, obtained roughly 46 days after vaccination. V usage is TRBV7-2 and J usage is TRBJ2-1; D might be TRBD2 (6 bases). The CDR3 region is CASSLRGVRGFGQFF. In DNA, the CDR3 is TGTGCCAGCAGCCTCCGCGGGGTCCGGGGATTTGGGCAGTTCTTC.